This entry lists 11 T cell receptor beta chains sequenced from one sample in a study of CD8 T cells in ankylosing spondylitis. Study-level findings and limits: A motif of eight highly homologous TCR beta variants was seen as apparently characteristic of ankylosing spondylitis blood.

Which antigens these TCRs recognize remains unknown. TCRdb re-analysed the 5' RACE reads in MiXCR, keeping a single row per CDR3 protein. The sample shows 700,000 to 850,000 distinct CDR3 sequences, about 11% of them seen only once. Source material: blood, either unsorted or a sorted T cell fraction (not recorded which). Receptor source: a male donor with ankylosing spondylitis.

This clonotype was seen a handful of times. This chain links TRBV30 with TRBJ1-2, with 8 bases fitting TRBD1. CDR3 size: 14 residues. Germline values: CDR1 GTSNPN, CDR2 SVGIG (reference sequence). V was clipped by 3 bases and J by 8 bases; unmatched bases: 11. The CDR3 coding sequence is TGTGCCTGGAGAGAAAAGACAGGGGTCGGGGGCTACACCTTC. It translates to CAWREKTGVGGYTF.

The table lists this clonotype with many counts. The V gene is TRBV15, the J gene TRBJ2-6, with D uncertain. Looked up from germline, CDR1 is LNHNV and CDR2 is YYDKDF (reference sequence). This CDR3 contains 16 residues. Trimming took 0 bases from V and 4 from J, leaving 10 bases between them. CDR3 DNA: TGTGCCACCAGCAGAGATAGGAATTCAGGGGCCAACGTCCTGACTTTC. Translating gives CATSRDRNSGANVLTF.

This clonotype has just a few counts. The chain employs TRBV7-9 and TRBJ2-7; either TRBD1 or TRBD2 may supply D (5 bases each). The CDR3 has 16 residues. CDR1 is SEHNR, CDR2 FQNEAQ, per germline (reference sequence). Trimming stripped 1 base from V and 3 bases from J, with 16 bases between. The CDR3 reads CASSLEVGVKDYEQYF. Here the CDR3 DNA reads TGTGCCAGCAGCTTAGAAGTGGGGGTTAAGGACTACGAGCAGTACTTC.

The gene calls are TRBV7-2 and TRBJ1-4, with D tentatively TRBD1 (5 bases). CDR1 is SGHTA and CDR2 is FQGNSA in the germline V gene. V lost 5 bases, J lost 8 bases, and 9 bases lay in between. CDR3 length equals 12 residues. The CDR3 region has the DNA TGTGCCAGCAGCCTCGACAGCGAAAAACTGTTTTTT. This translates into CASSLDSEKLFF.

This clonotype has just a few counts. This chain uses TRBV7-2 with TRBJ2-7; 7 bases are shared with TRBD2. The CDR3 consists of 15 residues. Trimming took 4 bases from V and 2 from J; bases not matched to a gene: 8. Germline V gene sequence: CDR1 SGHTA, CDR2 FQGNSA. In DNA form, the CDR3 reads TGTGCCAGCAGCTCGAGGGGAGCGGGGCCCTACGAGCAGTACTTC. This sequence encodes CASSSRGAGPYEQYF.

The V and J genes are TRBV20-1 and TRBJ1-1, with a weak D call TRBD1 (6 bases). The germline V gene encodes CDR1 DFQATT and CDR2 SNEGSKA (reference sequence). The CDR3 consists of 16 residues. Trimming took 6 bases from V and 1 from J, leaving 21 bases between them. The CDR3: CSATDVGGVQNTEAFF. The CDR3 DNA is TGCAGTGCGACCGATGTGGGGGGCGTACAGAACACTGAAGCTTTCTTT.

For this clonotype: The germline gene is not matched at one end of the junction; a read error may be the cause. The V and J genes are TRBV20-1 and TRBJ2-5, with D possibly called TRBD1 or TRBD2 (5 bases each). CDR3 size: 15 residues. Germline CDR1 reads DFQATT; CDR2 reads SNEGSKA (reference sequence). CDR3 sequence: CSARDGDGFQVTQYF. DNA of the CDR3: TGCAGTGCTAGAGATGGGGACGGATTCCAAGTGACCCAGTACTTC.

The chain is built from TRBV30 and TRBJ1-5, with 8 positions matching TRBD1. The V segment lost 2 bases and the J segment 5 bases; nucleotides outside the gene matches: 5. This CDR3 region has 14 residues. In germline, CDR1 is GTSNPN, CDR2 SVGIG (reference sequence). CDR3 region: CAWSMDRVHQPQHF. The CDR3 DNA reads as TGTGCCTGGAGTATGGACAGGGTCCATCAGCCCCAGCATTTT.

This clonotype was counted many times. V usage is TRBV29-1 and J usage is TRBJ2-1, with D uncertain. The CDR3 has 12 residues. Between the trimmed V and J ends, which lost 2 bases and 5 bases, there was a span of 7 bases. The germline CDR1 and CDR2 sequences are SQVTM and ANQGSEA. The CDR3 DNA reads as TGCAGCGTTGAACCCCCAGACAATGAGCAGTTCTTC. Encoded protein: CSVEPPDNEQFF.

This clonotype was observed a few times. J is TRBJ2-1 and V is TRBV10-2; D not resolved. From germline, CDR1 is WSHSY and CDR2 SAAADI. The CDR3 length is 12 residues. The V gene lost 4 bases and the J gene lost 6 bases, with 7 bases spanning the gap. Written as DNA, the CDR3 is TGCGCCAGCAGTGCGACTCTCAATGAGCAGTTCTTC. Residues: CASSATLNEQFF.

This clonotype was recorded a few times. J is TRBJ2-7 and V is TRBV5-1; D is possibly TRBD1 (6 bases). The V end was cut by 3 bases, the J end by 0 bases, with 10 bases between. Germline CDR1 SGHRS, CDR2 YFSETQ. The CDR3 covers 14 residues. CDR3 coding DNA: TGCGCCAGCAGCTCCGGACAGTTCTCCTACGAGCAGTACTTC. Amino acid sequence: CASSSGQFSYEQYF.